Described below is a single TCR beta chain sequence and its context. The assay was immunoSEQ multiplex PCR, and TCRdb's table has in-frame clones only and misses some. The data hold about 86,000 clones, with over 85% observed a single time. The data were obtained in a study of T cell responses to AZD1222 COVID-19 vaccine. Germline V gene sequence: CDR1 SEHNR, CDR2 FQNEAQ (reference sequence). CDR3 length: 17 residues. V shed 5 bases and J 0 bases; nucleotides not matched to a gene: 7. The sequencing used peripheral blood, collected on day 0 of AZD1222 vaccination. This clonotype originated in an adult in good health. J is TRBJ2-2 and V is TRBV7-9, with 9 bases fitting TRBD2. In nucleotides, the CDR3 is TGTGCCAGCAGCCCCGGGACTAGCCCTTCGAACACCGGGGAGCTGTTTTTT. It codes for CASSPGTSPSNTGELFF.